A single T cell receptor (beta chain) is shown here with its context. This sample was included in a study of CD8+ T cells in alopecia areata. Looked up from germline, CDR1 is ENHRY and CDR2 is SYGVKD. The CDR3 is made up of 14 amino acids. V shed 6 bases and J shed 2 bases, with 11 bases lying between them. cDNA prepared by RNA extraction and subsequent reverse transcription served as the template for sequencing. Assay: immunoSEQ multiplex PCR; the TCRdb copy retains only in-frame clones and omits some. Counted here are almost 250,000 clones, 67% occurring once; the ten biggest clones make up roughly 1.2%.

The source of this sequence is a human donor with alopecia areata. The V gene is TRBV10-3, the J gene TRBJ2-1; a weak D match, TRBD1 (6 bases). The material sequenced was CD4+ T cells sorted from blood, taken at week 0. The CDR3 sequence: CAIRSTGAYNEQFF. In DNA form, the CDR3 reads TGTGCCATCAGGTCGACAGGCGCCTACAATGAGCAGTTCTTC.